The entry below gives a single T cell receptor (beta chain) sequence along with its context. This receptor's antigen is unknown. Nothing much larger sits one base from this clone, and base qualities are not available. This entry comes from a study of blood T cell repertoires in COVID-19 (dated by TCRdb to about 2020). About the full investigation: Collaborator samples came from the United States, Italy and Spain and covered acute and convalescent phases of COVID-19. HLA class I and class II types, where available, came from metadata supplied by the sample provider rather than from assay-based typing. Sample metadata almost always included a de-identified subject ID, COVID-19 status, age in years and sex. The samples were drawn from two sources: the first 160 participants of the ongoing ImmuneRACE study, and 1,000 to 1,500 subjects contributed by 6 global collaborators. The material from the prospective study consisted of cDNA or gDNA derived from T cells, B-cell-depleted T cells, or PBMCs. Subjects who had been exposed to COVID-19, were actively infected with it, or had recovered from it provided the deeply sampled blood TCRbeta repertoires that made up the dataset. The repertoires were made available in a free public database intended to serve as a resource for research on the immune response to SARS-CoV-2. Results and caveats for the whole study, not just this receptor: Clinical and demographic metadata were provided uncurated, with the amount varying by source and participant.

Each collaborating institution followed its own protocols to collect whole blood in K2EDTA tubes. For TCRbeta analysis, collaborators shipped samples as frozen whole blood, isolated PBMCs, or DNA extracted from either of those sample types. TCRbeta CDR3 regions were amplified from genomic DNA using the immunoSEQ Assay, a bias-controlled multiplex PCR. The original methods were these. Within the assay, amplification of reference gene primers was used to estimate how many nucleated cells each sample contained. To quantify the absolute abundance of each unique TCRbeta CDR3 rearrangement, sequence reads were collapsed and filtered. For each sample, productive Simpson clonality was calculated as the square root of Simpson's diversity index across productive rearrangements. What TCRdb holds here is the immuneACCESS table cut down to in-frame rearrangements. Part of the clones is not present; checked against another copy, under half of the missing clones reflect an unresolved V gene, and the others are unexplained. The V and J calls and clone size were taken over from that table, and D and trimming were inferred from the DNA. This sample comprises about 180,000 clones, roughly 87% of them detected only once. 1.5% to 2% of the sample is taken by the ten largest.

Per the germline V gene, SGHDN is the CDR1 and FVKESK is the CDR2. The V end gives up 4 bases and the J end 12 bases, leaving 12 bases in the junction not matched to a gene. Its CDR3 holds 14 amino acids, cysteine through phenylalanine. The sequence is cut down to CDR3 DNA, 42 bases in frame from base 1. Sequencing input: peripheral blood. This sequence was found in a woman in her 50s with acute or convalescent COVID-19. The V and J genes are TRBV14 and TRBJ2-1, and 7 junction bases match TRBD1. The sequence in DNA is TGTGCCAGCAGCCCCTCGACAGGGCCGTTTTCGCAGTTCTTC. Translated, it gives CASSPSTGPFSQFF.